Below, one TCR beta chain is given with its context. Its matching antigen is unknown. The source of the sample is a study of T cells after yellow fever vaccination. Turning to the study itself: It was SMART-Seq v4 Ultra Low Input that prepared the fractions with low cell numbers. Study findings and constraints: Secondary responses were weaker yet peaked faster, day 5 versus 15. Re-detected after boosting: most primary clones, approximately 97% of CD4 and roughly 88% of CD8.

In making TCR cDNA, 5'RACE template switching added a universal primer site and UMIs to it. TCRdb redid the calling of the 5' RACE reads with MiXCR, one entry per CDR3 protein. The data contain fewer than 450,000 distinct CDR3 sequences, under 14% of them seen just once; the ten biggest clones take up less than 20%. The CDR3 is 15 residues long. V lost 4 bases, J lost 3 bases, and 6 bases stayed unmatched. This clonotype was obtained from a man in his late teens or twenties who received the YFV17D yellow fever vaccine. The chain recombines TRBV12-3 or TRBV12-4 with TRBJ2-1, with 7 bases identical to TRBD1. Sequenced material: PBMCs, taken on the day of the first yellow fever vaccination. The CDR3 DNA sequence: TGTGCCAGCAGTTCTCCGGGACAGTACTACAATGAGCAGTTCTTC. Residues: CASSSPGQYYNEQFF.